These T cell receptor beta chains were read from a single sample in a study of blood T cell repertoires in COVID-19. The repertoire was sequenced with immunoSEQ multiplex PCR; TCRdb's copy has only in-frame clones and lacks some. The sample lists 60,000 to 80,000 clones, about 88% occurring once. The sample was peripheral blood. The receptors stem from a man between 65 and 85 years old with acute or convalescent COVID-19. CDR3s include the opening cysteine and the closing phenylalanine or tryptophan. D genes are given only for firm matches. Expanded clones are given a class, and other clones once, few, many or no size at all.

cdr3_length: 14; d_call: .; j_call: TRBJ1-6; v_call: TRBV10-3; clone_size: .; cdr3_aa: CAIRRGIQNSPLHF; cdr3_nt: TGTGCCATCCGCCGGGGGATCCAAAATTCACCCCTCCACTTT
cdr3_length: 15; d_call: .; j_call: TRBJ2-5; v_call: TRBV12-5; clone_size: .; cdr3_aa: CASGLVIQGQETQYF; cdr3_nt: TGTGCTAGTGGTTTGGTAATACAGGGACAAGAGACCCAGTACTTC
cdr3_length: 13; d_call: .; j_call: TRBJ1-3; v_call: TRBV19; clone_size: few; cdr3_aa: CASRHMSGNTIYF; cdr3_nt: TGTGCCAGTAGACATATGTCTGGAAACACCATATATTTT
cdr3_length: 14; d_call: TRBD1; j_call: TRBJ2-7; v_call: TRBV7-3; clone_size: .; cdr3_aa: CASSPDRGPYEQYF; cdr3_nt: TGTGCCAGCAGCCCTGACAGGGGCCCTTACGAGCAGTACTTC
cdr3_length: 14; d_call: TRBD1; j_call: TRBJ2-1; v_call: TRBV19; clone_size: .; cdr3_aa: CASSLGQEYNEQFF; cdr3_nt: TGTGCCAGTAGTCTGGGACAGGAGTACAATGAGCAGTTCTTC
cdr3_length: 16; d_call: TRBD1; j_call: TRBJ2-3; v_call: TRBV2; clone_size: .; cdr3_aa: CASMTGQAGDTDTQYF; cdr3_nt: TGTGCCAGCATGACGGGACAGGCTGGCGACACAGATACGCAGTATTTT
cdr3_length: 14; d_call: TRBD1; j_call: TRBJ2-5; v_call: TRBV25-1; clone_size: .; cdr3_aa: CASSGGTGDETQYF; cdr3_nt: TGTGCCAGCAGTGGGGGGACAGGGGATGAGACCCAGTACTTC
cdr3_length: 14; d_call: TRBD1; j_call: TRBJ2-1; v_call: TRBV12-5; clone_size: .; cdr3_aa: CASGRDRGYNEQFF; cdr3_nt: TGTGCTAGTGGCCGGGACAGAGGTTACAATGAGCAGTTCTTC
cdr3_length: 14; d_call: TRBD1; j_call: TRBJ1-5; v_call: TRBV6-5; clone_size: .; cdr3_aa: CASSYRTGGEPQHF; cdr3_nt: TGTGCCAGCAGTTACCGGACAGGGGGTGAGCCCCAGCATTTT
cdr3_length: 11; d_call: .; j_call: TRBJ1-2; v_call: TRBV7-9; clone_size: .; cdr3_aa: CASSFDYGYTF; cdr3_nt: TGTGCCAGCAGCTTCGACTATGGCTACACCTTC
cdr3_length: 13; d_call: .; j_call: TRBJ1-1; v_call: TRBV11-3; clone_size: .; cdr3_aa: CASSLEQNTEAFF; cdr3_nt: TGTGCCAGCAGCTTAGAACAGAACACTGAAGCTTTCTTT
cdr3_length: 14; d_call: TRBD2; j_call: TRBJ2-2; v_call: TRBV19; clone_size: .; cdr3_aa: CASKKGLASGELFF; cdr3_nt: TGTGCCAGTAAAAAGGGACTAGCGAGCGGGGAGCTGTTTTTT
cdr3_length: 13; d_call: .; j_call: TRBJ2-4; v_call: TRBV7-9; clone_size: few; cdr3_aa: CASSLDEGNIQYF; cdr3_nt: TGTGCCAGCAGCTTAGATGAGGGCAACATTCAGTACTTC
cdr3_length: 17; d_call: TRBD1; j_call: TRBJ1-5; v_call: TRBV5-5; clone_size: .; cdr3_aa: CASSLRVSPTGVQPQHF; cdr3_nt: TGTGCCAGCAGCTTGCGGGTCAGCCCTACAGGGGTTCAGCCCCAGCATTTT